Listed here are 15 T cell receptor beta chains from one sample, sequenced in a study of molecular identifiers for immune sequencing clone quantification. TCRdb independently ran MiXCR on the PCR reads; one entry per CDR3 protein. Among some 100,000 distinct CDR3 sequences listed, roughly a third were seen once. The material sequenced was naive CD8+ T cells from blood, with Jurkat cell RNA spiked in. Subset of the sample: FACS-sorted CD8+CD4-CCR7+CD45RA+ naive T cells. These receptors originate from a human donor in good health. Some libraries in this study had Jurkat cell RNA spiked in.

This clonotype was seen a handful of times. The chain joins TRBV28 to TRBJ2-7; 7 bases are a match to TRBD2. The CDR3 loop spans 13 amino acids. CDR1 is MDHEN, CDR2 SYDVKM, per germline. V dropped 6 bases and J dropped 4; count of bases not matched to a gene: 6. The DNA of the CDR3 is TGTGCCAGCAGCCCCCGGACTAGATACGAGCAGTACTTC. It specifies CASSPRTRYEQYF.

This clonotype has at least ten counts. The chain is built from TRBV4-3 and TRBJ2-1; TRBD1 aligns across 7 bases. There are 16 residues in the CDR3. Germline V CDR1 and CDR2: LGHNA, YSLEER. J gave up 2 bases and V 4 bases, and 8 bases lay outside the gene matches. CDR3 residues: CASSRKQGPTYNEQFF. In DNA form, the CDR3 reads TGCGCCAGCAGCCGGAAACAGGGGCCAACCTACAATGAGCAGTTCTTC.

This clonotype was observed a handful of times. A junction end diverges from the germline sequence, so it may reflect a read error. V and J are TRBV5-3 and TRBJ1-1, with unresolved D. TRBV5-3 is reported as an ORF; its role is uncertain. The CDR3 contains 17 residues. CDR3 sequence: CASSLVGWAGRNTEAFF. In DNA form, the CDR3 reads TGTGCCAGCAGCTTGGTAGGTTGGGCCGGGCGGAACACTGAAGCTTTCTTT.

Details on this clonotype: One base away lies a much larger clone, so this may be a sequencing read error. The rearrangement joins TRBV28 to TRBJ1-2; 7 bases fit TRBD1. Germline V CDR1 and CDR2: MDHEN, SYDVKM. The CDR3 loop spans 12 amino acids. The CDR3 loop is CASRDSNYGNTF. Here the CDR3 DNA reads TGTGCCAGTAGGGACAGTAACTATGGCAACACCTTC.

V is TRBV5-1 and J is TRBJ2-7; D possibly corresponds to TRBD1 (6 bases). The CDR3 sequence is 15 residues long. V was shortened by 0 bases and J by 3 bases, with 13 bases between the two germline ends. The germline V gene encodes CDR1 SGHRS and CDR2 YFSETQ. CDR3 DNA: TGCGCCAGCAGCTTGGACACAGGGATTTTCTACGAGCAGTACTTC. Amino acids: CASSLDTGIFYEQYF.

The chain employs TRBV20-1 and TRBJ2-5, with D perhaps TRBD1 or TRBD2 (5 bases each). Germline lookup yields CDR1 DFQATT and CDR2 SNEGSKA (reference sequence). The CDR3 spans 15 residues. Deletions cut 5 bases from V and 4 bases from J, with 20 bases between. The CDR3 DNA reads TGCAGTGCTTTCAAGGGGACGAAGCTTTCAGAGACCCAGTACTTC. Residues: CSAFKGTKLSETQYF.

This clonotype has more than one count but fewer than ten. The V gene is TRBV4-3, the J gene TRBJ1-6; D uncertain. This CDR3 spans 12 amino acids. The V end lost 0 bases, the J end lost 7 bases, and 1 base lay between the germline ends. The germline V gene encodes CDR1 LGHNA and CDR2 YSLEER. CDR3 amino acids: CASSQDNSPLHF. DNA for the CDR3: TGCGCCAGCAGCCAAGACAATTCACCCCTCCACTTT.

The table lists this clonotype with many counts. The rearrangement uses TRBV6-2 or TRBV6-3 and TRBJ2-3; D gene uncertain. Germline CDR1 reads MNHEY; CDR2 reads SVGEGT. The CDR3 is 17 residues long. Trimming removed 2 bases from V and 1 base from J, with 16 bases in between. This CDR3 is CASSYPATAVRTDTQYF. The CDR3 DNA follows: TGTGCCAGCAGTTACCCGGCTACGGCGGTACGCACAGATACGCAGTATTTT.

About this clonotype: This could be a read error, since a much larger clone is one nucleotide away. This chain joins TRBV7-9 and TRBJ1-4, with 7 bases fitting TRBD1. The ends lost 8 bases at V and 12 bases at J; junction bases unmatched: 12. Germline V gene lookup returns CDR1 SEHNR and CDR2 FQNEAQ (reference sequence). CDR3 size: 13 residues. DNA of the CDR3: TGTGCCAGCTCCGGGACAGCCGACGAAGAACTGTTTTTT. It codes for CASSGTADEELFF.

The CDR3 loop reads CASRGRGIMGSGANVLTF. The CDR3 DNA follows: TGTGCCAGCAGAGGACGTGGAATCATGGGCTCTGGGGCCAACGTCCTGACTTTC. The chain carries TRBV2 and TRBJ2-6; D is unclear. The CDR3 runs to 18 residues. Trimming stripped 6 bases from V and 0 bases from J, with 18 bases between. Germline lookup yields CDR1 SNHLY and CDR2 FYNNEI.

This clonotype was picked up a small number of times. The chain couples TRBV7-2 to TRBJ2-7, with 9 bases lining up with TRBD1. Per the germline V gene, CDR1 is SGHTA and CDR2 is FQGNSA. This CDR3 spans 15 amino acids. The J segment lost 0 bases and the V segment lost 3 bases, leaving 3 bases of the junction unmatched. The CDR3 loop reads CASSFWTGVSYEQYF. The CDR3 DNA follows: TGTGCCAGCAGCTTCTGGACAGGGGTCTCCTACGAGCAGTACTTC.

As for this clonotype: A read error is likely, as this CDR3 ends without the conserved phenylalanine or tryptophan. The chain is built from TRBV28 and TRBJ2-5; D gene unclear. The CDR3 spans 13 residues. Germline assignment: CDR1 MDHEN and CDR2 SYDVKM. Between the trimmed V and J ends, which lost 8 bases and 9 bases, there was a span of 19 bases. This CDR3 reads CASRNLGSESQYY. The CDR3 coding sequence is TGTGCCAGCCGCAACCTGGGGTCCGAGTCCCAGTACTAC.

The chain carries TRBV13 and TRBJ1-2, with D possibly being TRBD1 (5 bases). V gave up 8 bases and J gave up 4 bases, with 14 bases separating them. Germline V gene lookup returns CDR1 PRHDT and CDR2 FYEKMQ (reference sequence). The CDR3 spans 13 residues. CDR3 sequence: CASGDLLLYGYTF. The CDR3 DNA is TGTGCCAGCGGGGACCTTCTTCTCTATGGCTACACCTTC.

Remarks on this clonotype: A much larger clone lies one base from this, so it may be a read error. DNA for the CDR3: TGTACCAGCAGTCCCGATAAAGGGACAGATACGCAGTATTTT. It specifies CTSSPDKGTDTQYF. The rearrangement joins TRBV27 to TRBJ2-3, with D unclear. The CDR3 contains 14 residues. Germline values: CDR1 MNHEY, CDR2 SMNVEV (reference sequence).

On this clonotype itself: Possible read error: a much larger clone is one base away. The chain links TRBV7-6 to TRBJ2-7; D gene ambiguous. Germline values: CDR1 SGHVS, CDR2 FNYEAQ. The CDR3 totals 16 residues. Trimming took 1 base from V and 9 from J, leaving 22 bases between them. The CDR3 DNA sequence: TGTGCCAGCAGCTTAGATGGGGTGTTCGGGCCTAAAGGGCAGTACTTC. Residues: CASSLDGVFGPKGQYF.